This TCR beta chain was captured in a study of glioma-infiltrating T cells. This clonotype was observed a handful of times. Its matching antigen is unknown. Amplification of TCR alpha and beta CDR3 regions from RNA used iRepertoire nested multiplex PCR. Input was roughly 100-450 ng of tissue mRNA or PBMC total RNA. MiXCR, run by TCRdb on the multiplex PCR reads, gives a single entry per CDR3 protein. The data contain around 150,000 distinct CDR3 sequences, about two fifths of them seen just once; the ten biggest clones take up 20%. Study outcomes and limitations: Tissue-blood divergence was below expectation in non-neoplastic patients, above in gliomas. Only very few CDR3 sequences appeared in both tissue and blood.

The V end lost 5 bases, the J end lost 4 bases, and 15 bases lay between the germline ends. CDR3 size: 15 residues. Germline assignment: CDR1 LGHNA and CDR2 YNFKEQ. Sample: glioma tissue, nonneoplastic brain tissue, or PBMCs (not recorded which). The rearrangement joins TRBV4-2 to TRBJ2-4; perhaps TRBD1 as D (6 bases). The clonotype originates from a human donor with low-grade glioma or glioblastoma, undergoing nonglioma brain surgery, or in good health (not recorded which). CDR3 coding DNA: TGTGCCAGCAGCGGTTCCACAACAGGGAAAAACATTCAGTACTTC. Translating gives CASSGSTTGKNIQYF.